This TCR beta chain was found in a study of CD8+ T cells in alopecia areata. Findings of the study overall: Between patients, shared TCR sequences were less clear than in mice. This was possibly due in part to HLA diversity in the patient population.

Reverse transcribed after extraction, RNA yielded cDNA as the sequencing template. Repertoires were generated with immunoSEQ multiplex PCR, while TCRdb's copy carries only in-frame clones and drops some. The top ten hold approximately 10% of the sample, which has about 2,700 clones, nearly 70% seen once. The CDR3 is 14 residues long. V was pared by 4 bases and J by 0 bases, with 10 bases between. Germline V lookup: CDR1 KGHSH, CDR2 LQKENI. A few counts support this clone. What it recognizes is unknown. Sequenced sample: skin. The genes are TRBV18 and TRBJ2-7; D is unresolved. The TCR sequence derives from a human donor in good health. The CDR3 region has the DNA TGTGCCAGCTCACTCCAGACGGACTCCTACGAGCAGTACTTC. It yields the protein CASSLQTDSYEQYF.